Included here is one T cell receptor beta chain sequence, with context. These data come from a study of blood T cells in healthy people across ages. The CDR3 sequence is 15 residues long. The V and J ends lost 1 base and 8 bases respectively, with 12 bases between them. Germline V gives CDR1 SGHDN, CDR2 FVKESK. The second PCR ran roughly 6 to 11 cycles with a sample-barcoded 5' primer and J-beta primers. Using its own MiXCR run on the 5' RACE reads, TCRdb lists one record per CDR3 protein. The sample carries 850,000 to 1,000,000 distinct CDR3 sequences, 40% to 60% recorded once. Every sample gave at least 6 micrograms of total RNA when it was extracted.

The chain carries TRBV14 and TRBJ1-6, with a tentative D call TRBD1 (6 bases). The receptor was derived from a man aged 25-45 years in good health. Input material: blood. CDR3 sequence reads: CASSQGRGADSPLHF. In DNA form, the CDR3 reads TGTGCCAGCAGCCAAGGTAGGGGGGCCGATTCACCCCTCCACTTT.